The next 13 T cell receptor beta chains were all read from a single sample in a study of blood T cell repertoires in COVID-19. TCRdb keeps only in-frame clones here, not all; method: immunoSEQ multiplex PCR. The sample contains approximately 170,000 clones, roughly nine tenths of which appear only once. Input material: peripheral blood. Receptors originate from a woman aged 70-85 years with acute or convalescent COVID-19.

This chain connects TRBV7-2 to TRBJ2-3; TRBD1 might be the D (5 bases). Germline V gene data show CDR1 as SGHTA and CDR2 as FQGNSA. The CDR3 has 15 residues. V lost 5 bases to trimming and J lost 2 bases, with 14 bases between them. Here the CDR3 DNA reads TGTGCCAGCAGCATCGAAGGACATTTCACAGATACGCAGTATTTT. Amino acid sequence: CASSIEGHFTDTQYF.

The chain couples TRBV4-3 to TRBJ2-2; no definite D call. CDR1 and CDR2 from the germline V gene are LGHNA and YSLEER. V was cut by 0 bases and J by 6 bases, with 11 bases left in between. The CDR3 length is 15 residues. The CDR3 bases are TGCGCCAGCAGCCAAGACGTAGCTCGGGCCGGGGAGCTGTTTTTT. It is translated as CASSQDVARAGELFF.

V gene TRBV19 combines with J gene TRBJ1-5; D is unresolved. Trimming shortened V by 4 bases and J by 2 bases, and 15 bases separated the two germline ends. The germline gives CDR1 LNHDA, CDR2 SQIVND (reference sequence). CDR3 size: 16 residues. The CDR3 loop is CASSKEVGSGNQPQHF. In DNA, the CDR3 is TGTGCCAGTAGTAAGGAGGTGGGGTCGGGCAATCAGCCCCAGCATTTT.

The J gene is TRBJ2-7, the V gene TRBV29-1, with a tentative D call TRBD2 (5 bases). Germline CDR1 SQVTM, CDR2 ANQGSEA. The CDR3 runs 13 residues. V lost 0 bases and J 4 bases, leaving 10 bases between the germline ends. The CDR3 reads CSVEEAGMYEQYF. The CDR3 bases are TGCAGCGTTGAAGAAGCCGGGATGTACGAGCAGTACTTC.

A note on this clone: Distinct nucleotide sequences in the sample also encode this CDR3. The CDR3 region has the DNA TGTGCCAGCAGCTTAAATAGCGAAAAACTGTTTTTT. It encodes CASSLNSEKLFF. The chain has TRBV7-9 and TRBJ1-4; D ambiguous. Between the trimmed V and J ends, which lost 2 bases and 8 bases, there was a span of 6 bases. Germline V gene sequence: CDR1 SEHNR, CDR2 FQNEAQ (reference sequence). The CDR3 consists of 12 residues.

The chain combines TRBV27 with TRBJ1-6, with TRBD1 matching over 7 bases. The length of the CDR3 is 13 residues. The trim removed 6 bases at V and 9 bases at J, leaving 5 bases unmatched. Germline V gene sequence: CDR1 MNHEY, CDR2 SMNVEV (reference sequence). CDR3 nucleotide sequence: TGTGCCAGCAGCCTGACAGGGCCTTCACCCCTCCACTTT. It specifies CASSLTGPSPLHF.

The chain has TRBV5-1 and TRBJ1-2; D possibly corresponds to TRBD1 (6 bases). This CDR3 comprises 15 residues. The V gene's germline CDR1 is SGHRS and CDR2 YFSETQ. V was cut by 0 bases and J by 5 bases, with 14 bases left in between. CDR3 nucleotides: TGCGCCAGCAGCTTGGGTTACCAGGGGAAGTATGGCTACACCTTC. It is translated as CASSLGYQGKYGYTF.

The rearrangement links TRBV6-1 to TRBJ2-7; perhaps TRBD1 as D (5 bases). This CDR3 has 14 amino acids. Looked up from germline, CDR1 is MNHNS and CDR2 is SASEGT. The germline V and J ends were trimmed by 0 bases and 3 bases, with 9 bases remaining between them. The CDR3 DNA follows: TGTGCCAGCAGTGAAGCCCCCAGGGTCTACGAGCAGTACTTC. Translation gives CASSEAPRVYEQYF.

CDR3 in DNA: TGCAGTGCTACGACAGGGGTCGGCTACACCTTC. It codes for CSATTGVGYTF. The chain links TRBV20-1 to TRBJ1-2; TRBD1 matches 8 bases. Germline CDR1 is DFQATT and CDR2 is SNEGSKA (reference sequence). Trimming removed 4 bases from V and 8 bases from J; junction bases left unmatched: 3. This CDR3 spans 11 amino acids.

The rearrangement joins TRBV13 to TRBJ1-5, with D hard to call. The ends were cut back, 6 bases at V and 2 bases at J, with 8 bases in the middle. Germline CDR1 PRHDT, CDR2 FYEKMQ (reference sequence). The CDR3 is 13 amino acids. CDR3 protein: CASSISGNQPQHF. CDR3 bases: TGTGCCAGCAGTATCTCCGGCAATCAGCCCCAGCATTTT.

The chain employs TRBV6-5 and TRBJ1-1; 11 nucleotides align to TRBD1. The J segment lost 5 bases and the V segment lost 6 bases, leaving 8 bases of the junction unmatched. The CDR3 covers 15 residues. Germline V gene lookup returns CDR1 MNHEY and CDR2 SVGAGI. The CDR3 DNA reads TGTGCCAGCAGGGACGGACAGGGGGCATGGACTGAAGCTTTCTTT. This encodes CASRDGQGAWTEAFF.

The chain uses TRBV11-2 and TRBJ1-4; no clear D gene. CDR1 and CDR2 from the germline V gene are SGHAT and FQNNGV. The V and J ends lost 5 bases and 7 bases respectively, with 20 bases between them. The CDR3 has 16 residues. CDR3 protein: CASSVQRVGRSEKLFF. For the CDR3, the DNA is TGTGCCAGCAGCGTCCAGAGGGTAGGGCGCAGTGAAAAACTGTTTTTT.

The V and J genes are TRBV6-2 or TRBV6-3 and TRBJ2-7; D call uncertain. Germline assignment: CDR1 MNHEY and CDR2 SVGEGT. Between the trimmed V and J ends, which lost 5 bases and 4 bases, there was a span of 12 bases. The CDR3 has 13 residues. DNA of the CDR3: TGTGCCAGCAGTAGCATAGTGGAGTACGAGCAGTACTTC. Residues: CASSSIVEYEQYF.